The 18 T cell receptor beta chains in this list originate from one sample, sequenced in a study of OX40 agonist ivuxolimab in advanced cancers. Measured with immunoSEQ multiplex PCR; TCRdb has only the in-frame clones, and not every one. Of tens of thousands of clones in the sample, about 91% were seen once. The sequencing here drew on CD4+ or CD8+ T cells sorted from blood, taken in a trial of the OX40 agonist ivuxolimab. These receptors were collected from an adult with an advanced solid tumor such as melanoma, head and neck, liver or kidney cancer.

CDR3 region: CASGDRESTEAFF. The CDR3 DNA reads as TGTGCCAGCGGAGACAGGGAAAGCACTGAAGCTTTCTTT. The chain is built from TRBV25-1 and TRBJ1-1; 7 bases are a match to TRBD1. The germline gives CDR1 MGHDK, CDR2 SYGVNS. CDR3 length: 13 amino acids. The trim removed 8 bases at V and 4 bases at J, leaving 7 bases unmatched.

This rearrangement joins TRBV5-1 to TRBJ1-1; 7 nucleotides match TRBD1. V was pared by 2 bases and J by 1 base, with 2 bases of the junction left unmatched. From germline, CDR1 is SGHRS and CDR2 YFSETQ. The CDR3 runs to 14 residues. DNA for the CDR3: TGCGCCAGCAGCTTTGGGACAGCGAACACTGAAGCTTTCTTT. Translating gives CASSFGTANTEAFF.

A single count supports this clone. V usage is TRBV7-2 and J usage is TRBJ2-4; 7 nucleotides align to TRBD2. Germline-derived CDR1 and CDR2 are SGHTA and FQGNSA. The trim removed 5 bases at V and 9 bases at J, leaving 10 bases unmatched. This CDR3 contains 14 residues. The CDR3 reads CASSRGGSSRIQYF. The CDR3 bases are TGTGCCAGCAGCCGGGGCGGGAGTTCGCGCATTCAGTACTTC.

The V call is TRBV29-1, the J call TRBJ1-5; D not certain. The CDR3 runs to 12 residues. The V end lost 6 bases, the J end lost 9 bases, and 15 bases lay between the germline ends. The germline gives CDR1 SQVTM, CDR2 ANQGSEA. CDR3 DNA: TGCAGCGTCTACAAGGATGGAGGGCCCCAGCATTTT. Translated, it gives CSVYKDGGPQHF.

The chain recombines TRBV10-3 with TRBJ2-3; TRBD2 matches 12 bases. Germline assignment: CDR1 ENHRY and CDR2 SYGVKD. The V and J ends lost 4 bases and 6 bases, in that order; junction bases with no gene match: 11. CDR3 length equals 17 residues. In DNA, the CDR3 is TGTGCCATCAGTGGCGGGCCTAGCGGGGGGGTGTCGGATACGCAGTATTTT. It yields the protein CAISGGPSGGVSDTQYF.

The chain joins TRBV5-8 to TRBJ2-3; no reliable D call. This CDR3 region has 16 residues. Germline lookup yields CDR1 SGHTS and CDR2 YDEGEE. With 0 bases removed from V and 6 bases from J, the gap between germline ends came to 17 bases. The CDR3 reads CASSLANFVGSDTQYF. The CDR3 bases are TGTGCCAGCAGCTTGGCGAACTTCGTAGGATCGGATACGCAGTATTTT.

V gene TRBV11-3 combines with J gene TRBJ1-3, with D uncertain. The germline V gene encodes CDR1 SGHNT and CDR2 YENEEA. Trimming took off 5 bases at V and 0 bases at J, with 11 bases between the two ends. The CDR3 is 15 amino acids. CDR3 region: CASSLTTNSGNTIYF. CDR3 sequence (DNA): TGTGCCAGCAGCCTTACAACGAACTCTGGAAACACCATATATTTT.

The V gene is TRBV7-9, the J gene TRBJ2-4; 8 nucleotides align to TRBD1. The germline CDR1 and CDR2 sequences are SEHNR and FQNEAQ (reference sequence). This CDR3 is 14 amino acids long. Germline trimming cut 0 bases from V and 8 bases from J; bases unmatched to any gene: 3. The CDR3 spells CASSLAGQGHIQYF. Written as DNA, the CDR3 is TGTGCCAGCAGCTTAGCCGGACAGGGTCACATTCAGTACTTC.

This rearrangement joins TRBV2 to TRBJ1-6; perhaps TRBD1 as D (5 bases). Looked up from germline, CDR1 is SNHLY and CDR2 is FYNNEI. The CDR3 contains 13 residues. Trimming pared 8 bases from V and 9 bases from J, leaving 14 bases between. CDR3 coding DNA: TGTGCCAGCCAACGGGGGACGGGTTCACCCCTCCACTTT. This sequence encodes CASQRGTGSPLHF.

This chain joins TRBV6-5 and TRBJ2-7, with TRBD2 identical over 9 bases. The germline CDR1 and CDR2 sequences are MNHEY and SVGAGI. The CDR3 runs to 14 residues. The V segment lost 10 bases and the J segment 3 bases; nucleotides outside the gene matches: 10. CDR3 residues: CATRISGSYYEQYF. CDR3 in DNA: TGTGCCACACGTATTAGCGGGAGCTACTACGAGCAGTACTTC.

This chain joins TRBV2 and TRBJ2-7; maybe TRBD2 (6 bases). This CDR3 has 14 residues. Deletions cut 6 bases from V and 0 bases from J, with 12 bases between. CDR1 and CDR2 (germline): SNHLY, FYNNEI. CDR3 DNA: TGTGCCAGCAGCCCTAGCGTGAGCTCCTACGAGCAGTACTTC. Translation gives CASSPSVSSYEQYF.

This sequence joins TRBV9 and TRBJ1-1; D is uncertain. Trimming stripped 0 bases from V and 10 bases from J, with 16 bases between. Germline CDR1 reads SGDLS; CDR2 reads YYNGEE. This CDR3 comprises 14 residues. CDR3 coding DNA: TGTGCCAGCAGCGTAGGTCCCGGGGATCACGGAGCTTTCTTT. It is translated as CASSVGPGDHGAFF.

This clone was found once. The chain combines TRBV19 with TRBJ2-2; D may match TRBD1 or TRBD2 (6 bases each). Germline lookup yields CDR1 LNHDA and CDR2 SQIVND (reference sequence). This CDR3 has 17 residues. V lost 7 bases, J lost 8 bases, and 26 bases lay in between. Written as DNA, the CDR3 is TGTGCCAGTACCCGTGGCCGGGGGCTTCCTTCCGAGGGGGAGCTGTTTTTT. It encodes CASTRGRGLPSEGELFF.

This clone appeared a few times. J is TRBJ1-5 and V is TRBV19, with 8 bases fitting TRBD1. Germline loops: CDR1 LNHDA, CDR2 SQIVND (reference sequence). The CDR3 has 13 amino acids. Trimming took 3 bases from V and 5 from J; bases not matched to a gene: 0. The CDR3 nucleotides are TGTGCCAGTAGTATGGACAGGGATCAGCCCCAGCATTTT. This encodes CASSMDRDQPQHF.

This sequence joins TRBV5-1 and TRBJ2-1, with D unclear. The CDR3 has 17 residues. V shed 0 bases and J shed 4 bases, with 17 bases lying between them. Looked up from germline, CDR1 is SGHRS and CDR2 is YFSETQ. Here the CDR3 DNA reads TGCGCCAGCAGCTTGGTTACTTTTGGACGGAAATACAATGAGCAGTTCTTC. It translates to CASSLVTFGRKYNEQFF. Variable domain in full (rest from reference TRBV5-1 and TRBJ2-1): KAGVTQTPRYLIKTRGQQVTLSCSPISGHRSVSWYQQTPGQGLQFLFEYFSETQRNKGNFPGRFSGRQFSNSRSEMNVSTLELGDSALYLCASSLVTFGRKYNEQFFGPGTRLTVL.

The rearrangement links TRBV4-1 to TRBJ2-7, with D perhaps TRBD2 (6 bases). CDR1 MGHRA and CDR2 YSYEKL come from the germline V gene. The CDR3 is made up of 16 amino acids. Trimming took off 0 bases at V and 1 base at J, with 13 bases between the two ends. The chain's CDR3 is CASSQDWLALSYEQYF. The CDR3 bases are TGCGCCAGCAGCCAAGACTGGCTAGCGCTTTCCTACGAGCAGTACTTC.

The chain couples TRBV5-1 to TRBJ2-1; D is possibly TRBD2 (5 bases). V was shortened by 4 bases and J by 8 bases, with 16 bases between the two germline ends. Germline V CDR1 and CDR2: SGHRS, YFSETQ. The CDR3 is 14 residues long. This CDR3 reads CASSRTLGWDEQFF. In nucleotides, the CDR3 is TGCGCCAGCAGCCGGACTTTGGGCTGGGATGAGCAGTTCTTC.

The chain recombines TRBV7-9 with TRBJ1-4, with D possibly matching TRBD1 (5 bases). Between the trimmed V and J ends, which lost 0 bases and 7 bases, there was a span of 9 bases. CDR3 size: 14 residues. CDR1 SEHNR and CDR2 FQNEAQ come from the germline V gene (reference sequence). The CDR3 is CASSLAQGPEKLFF. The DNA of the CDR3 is TGTGCCAGCAGCTTAGCCCAGGGACCTGAAAAACTGTTTTTT.